This T cell receptor (beta chain) was recovered during a study of cytomegalovirus exposure and HLA in healthy donors. Overall study context: As an earlier analysis found, 150 million to 200 million T cells yielded 117 million unique TCR beta sequences.

PCR was performed using 60 Vbeta and 13 Jbeta primers. TCRdb keeps only in-frame clones here, not all; method: immunoSEQ multiplex PCR. The sample shows around 100,000 clones, 75% to 90% of them seen only once. The CDR3 runs to 12 residues. Germline lookup yields CDR1 LNHNV and CDR2 YYDKDF (reference sequence). V lost 6 bases and J 6 bases, leaving 11 bases between the germline ends. The receptor was isolated from a man between 35 and 55 years old in good health and CMV-seronegative. The specimen sequenced was PBMCs. The chain is built from TRBV15 and TRBJ1-1, with D possibly matching TRBD1 (6 bases). CDR3: CATSLGGAEAFF. CDR3 DNA: TGTGCCACCAGTTTAGGGGGTGCTGAAGCTTTCTTT.